The rows below give T cell receptor beta chains drawn from one sample of a study of T cells in Graves' hyperthyroidism and ophthalmopathy. TCRdb re-called the multiplex PCR reads with MiXCR, one entry per CDR3 protein. The sample has roughly 700,000 distinct CDR3 sequences; over 35% are singletons. The sample comprised blood. The receptors were sampled from a woman aged 40-49 years with Graves' hyperthyroidism. Both conserved end residues are part of each CDR3. The D gene is left open where the match is weak. Clone size is given for some rows only: seen once, a few or many times, or a class if the clone is expanded.

D | J | size | V | DNA | CDR3
TRBD2 | TRBJ2-5 | few | TRBV4-2 | TGTGCCAGCAGCCAAGATGGGCCTAGCGGGGACCAAGAGACCCAGTACTTC | CASSQDGPSGDQETQYF
- | TRBJ1-1 | many | TRBV5-1 | TGCGCCAGCAAGTCGTACGCAGGCACTGAAGCTTTCTTT | CASKSYAGTEAFF
- | TRBJ1-4 | - | TRBV25-1 | TGTGCCAGCAGTCGGGTGACAGCAGCAAATGAAAAACTGTTTTTT | CASSRVTAANEKLFF
- | TRBJ1-1 | many | TRBV5-6 | TGTGCCAGCAGCTTTCAGGGACACGGTCATGAAGCTTTCTTT | CASSFQGHGHEAFF
TRBD2 | TRBJ2-7 | - | TRBV29-1 | TGCAGCGCCACAATGACTAGCTTTGGGTGGTCCTACGAGCAGTACTTC | CSATMTSFGWSYEQYF
- | TRBJ2-2 | - | TRBV10-3 | TGTGCCAGCAGCCAGCGAAGGGGGGGTTGGGTGGAGCTGTTTTTT | CASSQRRGGWVELFF
- | TRBJ1-5 | many | TRBV9 | TGTGCCAGCAGCCCAGAAGTGGAGGGTCATCAGCCCCAGCATTTT | CASSPEVEGHQPQHF
TRBD2 | TRBJ2-1 | - | TRBV5-1 | TGCGCCAGCAGCTTTGCGCCGGGAGGGCAAGGTGAGCAGTTCTTC | CASSFAPGGQGEQFF
- | TRBJ2-7 | many | TRBV2 | TGTGCCACAATTCGACAGTACGAGCAGTACTTC | CATIRQYEQYF
- | TRBJ2-2 | - | TRBV7-9 | TGTGCCAGCAGCTCACAAGGCCCCGGGGAGCTGTTTTTT | CASSSQGPGELFF
TRBD1 | TRBJ1-3 | few | TRBV10-3 | TGTGCCAGCAGTGGAACCAGGGGGTGGGGAAACACCATATATTTT | CASSGTRGWGNTIYF
- | TRBJ1-2 | - | TRBV7-2 | TGTGCCAGCAGCTTATATGCCGGGACGAGAGGCCACACCTTC | CASSLYAGTRGHTF
- | TRBJ1-1 | many | TRBV29-1 | TGCAGCGTTGGGAGGGATCATAAAGCTTTCTTT | CSVGRDHKAFF
- | TRBJ2-7 | once | TRBV10-3 | TGTGCCATCAGGAATACAGGGCCCTACGAGCAGTACTTC | CAIRNTGPYEQYF
TRBD2 | TRBJ2-7 | - | TRBV4-2 | TGTGCCAGCAGCCAAGATCTACTAGCGACACCCTACGAGCAGTACTTC | CASSQDLLATPYEQYF
TRBD2 | TRBJ2-1 | - | TRBV7-9 | TGTGCCAGCAGCTTTGATGCGGGAGGGCCAGGATTCGGGTATGAGCAGTTCTTC | CASSFDAGGPGFGYEQFF
TRBD1 | TRBJ2-1 | - | TRBV7-2 | TGTGCCAGCAGCTCCGGGACAGGGAATGAGCAGTTCTTC | CASSSGTGNEQFF
- | TRBJ1-2 | - | TRBV24-1 | TGTGCCACCAGTGCTACCGGGAGCTATGGCTACACCTTC | CATSATGSYGYTF
- | TRBJ1-1 | - | TRBV6-5 | TGTGCCATCAGTTACGGGACATTACGGGGGACTGAAGCTTTCTTT | CAISYGTLRGTEAFF
- | TRBJ2-5 | many | TRBV28 | TGTGCCAGCAGTGGACCCCCTTCCGGAGAGACCCAGTACTTC | CASSGPPSGETQYF
- | TRBJ1-5 | once | TRBV24-1 | TGTGCCACCAGTGATTTGCAGGGACAGCCCCAGCATTTT | CATSDLQGQPQHF
- | TRBJ2-5 | many | TRBV29-1 | TGCAGCGTTGGCGACAGATTGGGGGAGACCCAGTACTTC | CSVGDRLGETQYF
TRBD2 | TRBJ2-7 | - | TRBV6-5 | TGTGCCAGCAGTTACAACCTAGCGGCCTACGAGCAGTACTTC | CASSYNLAAYEQYF
- | TRBJ1-2 | - | TRBV19 | TGTGCCAGTGGCGTTCCGGGCTACACCTTC | CASGVPGYTF
- | TRBJ1-5 | few | TRBV24-1 | TGTGCCACCAGGTGGGGGGCAGGGTATCAGCCCCAGCATTTT | CATRWGAGYQPQHF
- | TRBJ2-2 | - | TRBV3-1 | TGTGCCAGCAGCTCGGACCCGTCCGGGCTGTTTTTT | CASSSDPSGLFF
- | TRBJ1-5 | - | TRBV10-2 | TGCGCCAGCAACCCCTCGGGACCACAAGAGACCCAGCATTTT | CASNPSGPQETQHF
- | TRBJ2-5 | many | TRBV20-1 | TGCAGTGCCCTAAGAGGGCTAGCGAAAGAGACCCAGTACTTC | CSALRGLAKETQYF
- | TRBJ2-2 | few | TRBV11-2 | TGTGCCAGCAGCTTAGAGGGGGCGCCCGGGGAGCTGTTTTTT | CASSLEGAPGELFF
- | TRBJ1-3 | many | TRBV20-1 | TGCAGTGCTTCGCCGTCCTGGGGAAACACCATATATTTT | CSASPSWGNTIYF
- | TRBJ2-5 | - | TRBV5-8 | TGTGCCAGCAGCTTGGGACACTCCGGAGGGGAGACCCAGTACTTC | CASSLGHSGGETQYF
- | TRBJ1-2 | - | TRBV2 | TGTGCCAGCATACTAGCGGCCCCCTTC | CASILAAPF
- | TRBJ2-5 | many | TRBV10-3 | TGTGCCTCCGGGGTAGGCAAAGAGACCCAGTACTTC | CASGVGKETQYF
TRBD1 | TRBJ2-5 | once | TRBV19 | TGTGCCAGTTGGACAGGGGCCCAAGAGACCCAGTACTTC | CASWTGAQETQYF
- | TRBJ1-2 | - | TRBV3-1 | TGTGCCAGCAGCCAAGTCCCCGGCCAGAGCACTAACTATGGCTACACCTTC | CASSQVPGQSTNYGYTF